A selection of T cell receptor beta chains follows, all from one sample in a study of blood T cell repertoires in COVID-19. Using immunoSEQ multiplex PCR, the repertoire was profiled, and TCRdb retains in-frame clones only, with some absent. The sample holds 80,000 to 100,000 clones; just over 85% are singletons and the top ten take 2.1%. Sample: peripheral blood. These receptors all come from a man aged 50 or older with COVID-19, enrolled during active disease. CDR3s include the opening cysteine and the closing phenylalanine or tryptophan. The D gene is left open where the match is weak. Size values are once, few and many counts, or a class for expanded clones, and some rows have none.

>-|TRBJ2-5|-|TRBV3-1/TRBV3-2
TGTGCCAGCAGTATAAGAGGCGGAGAGACCCAGTACTTC
CASSIRGGETQYF
>TRBD2|TRBJ2-1|-|TRBV7-2
TGTGCCAGCAGCTTAGCCGGGACTAGCGATGAGCAGTTCTTC
CASSLAGTSDEQFF
>TRBD1|TRBJ1-1|-|TRBV6-2/TRBV6-3
TGTGCCAGCAGCCGCGGGACAGTCACTGGGGCTTTCTTT
CASSRGTVTGAFF
>-|TRBJ1-1|-|TRBV5-4
TGTGCCAGCAGAACCGGTGTTTTGAACACTGAAGCTTTCTTT
CASRTGVLNTEAFF
>TRBD2|TRBJ2-3|-|TRBV5-8
TGTGCCAGCAGCTTGTTAGCGGGGGTCACAGATACGCAGTATTTT
CASSLLAGVTDTQYF
>-|TRBJ1-1|-|TRBV12-3/TRBV12-4
TGTGCCAGCAGTTGGGGGGAAGGCACTGAAGCTTTCTTT
CASSWGEGTEAFF
>TRBD1|TRBJ2-2|-|TRBV18
TGTGCCAGCTCACCTAGGGGGCAGAACACCGGGGAGCTGTTTTTT
CASSPRGQNTGELFF
>TRBD2|TRBJ2-5|-|TRBV6-2/TRBV6-3
TGTGCCAGCAGTTACCCTAGCGGGGGGCAAGAGACCCAGTACTTC
CASSYPSGGQETQYF
>-|TRBJ2-4|-|TRBV4-1
TGCGCCAGCAGCCAGTACTTAGCCAAAAACATTCAGTACTTC
CASSQYLAKNIQYF
>-|TRBJ1-5|few|TRBV2
TGTGCCAGCCTGCGGGTCAGGGGACCGAATCAGCCCCAGCATTTT
CASLRVRGPNQPQHF
>TRBD1|TRBJ1-6|-|TRBV7-8
TGTGCCAGCAGCCCCCCCCGGGACAGGGGGATCTCACCCCTCCACTTT
CASSPPRDRGISPLHF
>-|TRBJ2-7|-|TRBV11-2
TGTGCCAGCAGCTTTGCGGGCGCTGGTACACATAGCTACGAGCAGTACTTC
CASSFAGAGTHSYEQYF
>-|TRBJ2-7|-|TRBV11-1
TGTGCCAGCAGCTTAGCGGAGGGGTACTACGAGCAGTACTTC
CASSLAEGYYEQYF
>-|TRBJ2-1|-|TRBV11-1
TGTGCCAGCAGCTTTGACCTCCAGGGTATCTACAATGAGCAGTTCTTC
CASSFDLQGIYNEQFF
>-|TRBJ1-6|-|TRBV6-5
TGTGCCAGCAGTTACCAGGGGACGGAGAATTCACCCCTCCACTTT
CASSYQGTENSPLHF
>-|TRBJ1-2|-|TRBV6-5
TGTGCCAGCAGTTACTCTCCGGGAGTGGACTATGGCTACACCTTC
CASSYSPGVDYGYTF
>TRBD1|TRBJ1-3|-|TRBV18
TGTGCCAGCTCACTCAATCAGATGGGACAGGGGTCTGGAAACACCATATATTTT
CASSLNQMGQGSGNTIYF
>-|TRBJ1-1|once|TRBV6-4
TGTGCCAGCACCCCGGGACCCGGGGGTGAAGCTTTCTTT
CASTPGPGGEAFF
>TRBD2|TRBJ2-3|-|TRBV24-1
TGTGCCACCAGTGAGTTGGGAGGGCGTGACACAGATACGCAGTATTTT
CATSELGGRDTDTQYF
>-|TRBJ1-5|-|TRBV21-1
TGTGCCAGCAGCAAGGACCGGGACAACAATCAGCCCCAGCATTTT
CASSKDRDNNQPQHF